The rows below give T cell receptor beta chains drawn from one sample of a study of blood T cells in healthy people across ages. TCRdb reprocessed the 5' RACE reads via MiXCR and lists one record per CDR3 protein. The repertoire includes 550,000 to 750,000 distinct CDR3 sequences, roughly 20% of them detected once, and roughly 3.6% sits in the top ten. Input material: blood. Source of these receptors: a man between 70 and 80 years old in good health. Each CDR3 is given with its conserved first and last residue. Each record gives: V gene, D gene, CDR3 protein. A D gene is named only where the DNA matches it firmly.

v_call: TRBV3-1
d_call: NA
cdr3_aa: CASSQDSAGSYEQYF

v_call: TRBV7-3
d_call: TRBD2
cdr3_aa: CASRRLAGGTDTQYF

v_call: TRBV5-1
d_call: NA
cdr3_aa: CASSEQGQQFF

v_call: TRBV4-3
d_call: NA
cdr3_aa: CASSQGTLEAETQYF

v_call: TRBV20-1
d_call: TRBD1
cdr3_aa: CSASSPGTGNTGELFF

v_call: TRBV2
d_call: NA
cdr3_aa: CASGDYGYTF

v_call: TRBV28
d_call: NA
cdr3_aa: CASSHRVDGELFF

v_call: TRBV9
d_call: NA
cdr3_aa: CASSPSREKLFF

v_call: TRBV12-3/TRBV12-4
d_call: NA
cdr3_aa: CASSLASVGRNQPQHF

v_call: TRBV5-4
d_call: TRBD1
cdr3_aa: CASSMTGLETQYF

v_call: TRBV4-2
d_call: NA
cdr3_aa: CASQSGIYDEKLFF

v_call: TRBV6-2/TRBV6-3
d_call: NA
cdr3_aa: CASSYREWSTDTQYF

v_call: TRBV10-3
d_call: NA
cdr3_aa: CAIRGLISGANVLTF

v_call: TRBV10-3
d_call: NA
cdr3_aa: CAISGQDYGYTF

v_call: TRBV27
d_call: TRBD1
cdr3_aa: CASSLEGQGSNEQYF

v_call: TRBV28
d_call: TRBD1
cdr3_aa: CASRIQGGVPKLFF

v_call: TRBV20-1
d_call: TRBD2
cdr3_aa: CSASRTSGRNEQFF

v_call: TRBV13
d_call: TRBD2
cdr3_aa: CASSLGLAGAKNIQYF

v_call: TRBV29-1
d_call: TRBD2
cdr3_aa: CSVDYIAGVAQDTQYF

v_call: TRBV20-1
d_call: NA
cdr3_aa: CSARDRQFDGYTF

v_call: TRBV29-1
d_call: NA
cdr3_aa: CSVVGGRQTGELFF

v_call: TRBV20-1
d_call: TRBD2
cdr3_aa: CSARLAGSLSYNEQFF

v_call: TRBV3-1
d_call: NA
cdr3_aa: CASSQDSAYGQFF

v_call: TRBV6-1
d_call: NA
cdr3_aa: CATRRDSNQPQHF

v_call: TRBV10-3
d_call: TRBD2
cdr3_aa: CAIRGLAGYNEQFF

v_call: TRBV6-5
d_call: TRBD2
cdr3_aa: CASSYKPWTSGSSYNEQFF

v_call: TRBV11-3
d_call: NA
cdr3_aa: CASRYRAESNEQFF

v_call: TRBV29-1
d_call: TRBD1
cdr3_aa: CSGAARGRAFF

v_call: TRBV24-1
d_call: NA
cdr3_aa: CATSDYGGLTRGSYNEQFF

v_call: TRBV3-1
d_call: NA
cdr3_aa: CASSDMPSGVYEQFF

v_call: TRBV12-3/TRBV12-4
d_call: NA
cdr3_aa: CASSFERSYNEQFF

v_call: TRBV7-2
d_call: NA
cdr3_aa: CASSPQGGSGNTIYF

v_call: TRBV2
d_call: TRBD1
cdr3_aa: CASSVPGTGGTDTQYF

v_call: TRBV20-1
d_call: NA
cdr3_aa: CSARDSPGAVETQYF

v_call: TRBV29-1
d_call: NA
cdr3_aa: CSGLGSGDTQYF

v_call: TRBV12-3/TRBV12-4
d_call: TRBD1
cdr3_aa: CASSLATGGREKLFF

v_call: TRBV28
d_call: TRBD2
cdr3_aa: CASSLISTSGRSYNEQFF

v_call: TRBV7-9
d_call: TRBD1
cdr3_aa: CASSPGDREEKLFF

v_call: TRBV13
d_call: TRBD1
cdr3_aa: CASSSTGTGFETQYF

v_call: TRBV24-1
d_call: TRBD2
cdr3_aa: CATSDRGRAFTDEQFF

v_call: TRBV9
d_call: TRBD2
cdr3_aa: CASSAGLAGTNEQYF

v_call: TRBV7-2
d_call: NA
cdr3_aa: CVSSLVWSVGLYEQFF

v_call: TRBV9
d_call: NA
cdr3_aa: CASSVDPSVRANVLTF

v_call: TRBV10-2
d_call: NA
cdr3_aa: CASSFGLGETYEQYF

v_call: TRBV28
d_call: TRBD2
cdr3_aa: CASRGGSSYELYF

v_call: TRBV11-2
d_call: NA
cdr3_aa: CASSLAATGYNEQFF

v_call: TRBV4-1
d_call: NA
cdr3_aa: CASSSLSGELSF

v_call: TRBV7-2
d_call: NA
cdr3_aa: CASSFLNTMNTEAFF

v_call: TRBV28
d_call: NA
cdr3_aa: CASNYGSSGETQYF

v_call: TRBV6-1
d_call: TRBD1
cdr3_aa: CASSAQTGAGANVLTF

v_call: TRBV7-2
d_call: NA
cdr3_aa: CASSLGAAEAFF